Each of the 8 T cell receptor beta chains below was sequenced from the same sample in a study of blood T cell repertoires in COVID-19. Clones were sequenced by immunoSEQ multiplex PCR, and TCRdb holds only the in-frame ones, with some missing. This table holds around 100,000 clones, 70% to 85% found once. What was sequenced was peripheral blood. These receptors originate from a man aged 55 to 70 with active or convalescent COVID-19.

This clone was seen more than once but under ten times. This rearrangement joins TRBV30 to TRBJ1-1; no definite D call. Trimming left V 1 base short and J 4 bases short, with 10 bases between. The germline V gene encodes CDR1 GTSNPN and CDR2 SVGIG (reference sequence). The CDR3 is made up of 13 amino acids. CDR3 nucleotides: TGTGCCTGGAGTGGGGTTCGGGGCACTGAAGCTTTCTTT. Amino acids: CAWSGVRGTEAFF.

This rearrangement joins TRBV24-1 to TRBJ1-5; D is possibly TRBD1 (6 bases). Germline CDR1 and CDR2: KGHDR and SFDVKD. V shed 3 bases and J shed 3 bases, with 14 bases lying between them. The CDR3 runs to 16 residues. The CDR3 DNA reads as TGTGCCACCAGTGATGCCGGGACACCCGCCAATCAGCCCCAGCATTTT. This translates into CATSDAGTPANQPQHF.

This chain joins TRBV18 and TRBJ1-5; D is unclear. Trimming left V 6 bases short and J 0 bases short, with 6 bases between. Germline V gene lookup returns CDR1 KGHSH and CDR2 LQKENI. The CDR3 sequence is 13 residues long. CDR3 sequence reads: CASSRDSNQPQHF. The CDR3 bases are TGTGCCAGCTCCCGGGATAGCAATCAGCCCCAGCATTTT.

This chain connects TRBV7-6 to TRBJ2-1; TRBD2 aligns across 8 bases. J gave up 7 bases and V 1 base, and 3 bases lay outside the gene matches. CDR3 size: 14 residues. From germline, CDR1 is SGHVS and CDR2 FNYEAQ. The CDR3 DNA is TGTGCCAGCAGCTTAGGGACTAGCACTAATGAGCAGTTCTTC. Protein sequence: CASSLGTSTNEQFF.

V and J are TRBV5-4 and TRBJ1-3, with D unclear. Deletions cut 4 bases from V and 0 bases from J, with 11 bases between. The CDR3 is 15 amino acids. Germline CDR1 and CDR2: SGHNT and YYREEE (reference sequence). The chain's CDR3 is CASSPDGVSGNTIYF. The DNA for the CDR3 is TGTGCCAGCAGCCCGGACGGGGTCTCTGGAAACACCATATATTTT.

V is TRBV28 and J is TRBJ1-4; D may be TRBD1 (6 bases). CDR1 and CDR2 from the germline V gene are MDHEN and SYDVKM. Trimming removed 5 bases from V and 16 bases from J, with 17 bases in between. This CDR3 region has 12 residues. The CDR3 is CASSLNQGPQFF. The CDR3 DNA follows: TGTGCCAGCAGTCTAAATCAGGGGCCACAGTTTTTT.

This clone was observed a single time. The rearrangement links TRBV7-6 to TRBJ2-2, with D hard to call. The germline V gene has CDR1 SGHVS and CDR2 FNYEAQ. CDR3 size: 14 residues. Trimming cost V 2 bases and J 0 bases, with 4 bases left between them. The CDR3 sequence is CASSLTANTGELFF. The CDR3 DNA reads TGTGCCAGCAGCTTAACTGCGAACACCGGGGAGCTGTTTTTT.

The table lists this clone with a count of one. V usage is TRBV9 and J usage is TRBJ1-2; D is uncertain. Germline assignment: CDR1 SGDLS and CDR2 YYNGEE. The V end lost 4 bases, the J end lost 0 bases, and 16 bases lay between the germline ends. The CDR3 has 16 residues. The CDR3 nucleotides are TGTGCCAGCAGCTGGCACAGTATGGAAGCTAACTATGGCTACACCTTC. This encodes CASSWHSMEANYGYTF. Drawing the rest from reference TRBV9 and TRBJ1-2, the complete variable domain is DSGVTQTPKHLITATGQRVTLRCSPRSGDLSVYWYQQSLDQGLQFLIQYYNGEERAKGNILERFSAQQFPDLHSELNLSSLELGDSALYFCASSWHSMEANYGYTFGSGTRLTVV.